The rows below give T cell receptor beta chains drawn from one sample of a study of OX40 agonist ivuxolimab in advanced cancers. Clones were read by immunoSEQ multiplex PCR, and TCRdb kept only the in-frame ones, dropping some. The table has approximately 99,000 clones, less than 90% seen once; the top ten hold over 4.5%. The input for sequencing was CD4+ or CD8+ T cells sorted from blood, taken in a trial of the OX40 agonist ivuxolimab. These receptor sequences come from an adult with an advanced solid tumor such as melanoma, head and neck, liver or kidney cancer. Both conserved end residues are part of each CDR3. A D gene is named only where the DNA matches it firmly. Clone sizes are given selectively: once, few, many, or a class where the clone is expanded.

J gene	clone size	V gene	D gene	CDR3 DNA	CDR3 protein
TRBJ1-1	-	TRBV28	-	TGTGCCAGCAGTCTTGGGGGCCAGAACACTGAAGCTTTCTTT	CASSLGGQNTEAFF
TRBJ1-5	-	TRBV7-8	-	TGTGCCAGCAGCGCGCAGACCAGTGGCAATCAGCCCCAGCATTTT	CASSAQTSGNQPQHF
TRBJ2-3	-	TRBV7-6	TRBD2	TGTGCCAGCAGCCCGCAAGCGGGAGGGAGCACAGATACGCAGTATTTT	CASSPQAGGSTDTQYF
TRBJ1-2	-	TRBV11-3	-	TGTGCCAGCAGCTTAGGTGGTCCTTATGGCTACACCTTC	CASSLGGPYGYTF
TRBJ2-1	-	TRBV7-2	-	TGTGCCAGCAGCCAACTAGGAATGGCCTACAATGAGCAGTTCTTC	CASSQLGMAYNEQFF
TRBJ1-2	-	TRBV13	-	TGTGCCAGCAGCTTATCACCGAACTATGGCTACACCTTC	CASSLSPNYGYTF
TRBJ2-7	-	TRBV5-1	TRBD1	TGCGCCAGCAGCCAACCGGACAGGTCCTACGAGCAGTACTTC	CASSQPDRSYEQYF
TRBJ2-3	-	TRBV7-6	TRBD2	TGTGCCAGCACCTCGCGGGAGCCTAGCACAGATACGCAGTATTTT	CASTSREPSTDTQYF
TRBJ1-1	-	TRBV30	TRBD1	TGTGCCTGGAGTGCAGGGGGTCCCCTTGAAGCTTTCTTT	CAWSAGGPLEAFF
TRBJ2-7	-	TRBV21-1	-	TGTGCCAGCAGCAAAGCGCTTTATTTAGAAGCGGGAGTCGATAACGACGAGCAGTACTTC	CASSKALYLEAGVDNDEQYF
TRBJ2-1	-	TRBV5-4	-	TGTGCCAGCAGCATGAGGGGGGCGTTCTACAATGAGCAGTTCTTC	CASSMRGAFYNEQFF
TRBJ2-1	once	TRBV11-2	TRBD2	TGTGCCAGCAGCTTAGACTGGCGGGGGGGCATGAATGAGCAGTTCTTC	CASSLDWRGGMNEQFF
TRBJ2-2	-	TRBV7-9	-	TGTGCCAGCAGCCGACGGAATCTTGGCGGGGAGCTGTTTTTT	CASSRRNLGGELFF
TRBJ2-7	-	TRBV19	-	TGTGCCAGTAGTACAACCCCAGGGCAGAGTCGCGAGCAGTACTTC	CASSTTPGQSREQYF
TRBJ2-7	-	TRBV5-1	TRBD2	TGCGCCAGCAGCTTGTATAGCGGGGGCTCCTACGAGCAGTACTTC	CASSLYSGGSYEQYF